This T cell receptor beta chain stems from a study of shared clonotypes between healthy human individuals. Study-level points and caveats: Deeper or shallower sequencing was expected to change how clonotypes are shared among donors.

For this clone: Its antigen remains unidentified.

A CD45RA+ naive subset and a CD45RA-negative memory subset were split from CD4+ cells. The data were produced by immunoSEQ multiplex PCR, yet TCRdb's version contains in-frame clones alone and is incomplete. The sample lists some 2,000,000 clones, around 95% occurring once. V dropped 4 bases and J dropped 0 bases, with 10 bases sitting between them. CDR3 size: 14 residues. Germline CDR1 and CDR2: SGHTA and FQGNSA. The rearrangement uses TRBV7-2 and TRBJ2-7; tentatively, D is TRBD2 (6 bases). The sequence derives from a man aged 18 to 30 in good health. Sequencing was performed on naive CD4+ T cells sorted from blood. Subset described: CD45RA+ positively selected. In DNA form, the CDR3 reads TGTGCCAGCAGCTCGGGTAGCGGCTCCTACGAGCAGTACTTC. It specifies CASSSGSGSYEQYF.